The 31 T cell receptor beta chains in this list originate from one sample, sequenced in a study of blood T cell repertoires in COVID-19. Using immunoSEQ multiplex PCR, the repertoire was profiled, and TCRdb retains in-frame clones only, with some absent. The sample holds about 210,000 clones; roughly 85% are singletons and the top ten take more than 2%. Sequences were obtained from peripheral blood. These receptors were taken from a woman in her sixties or seventies with COVID-19, enrolled during active disease.

The rearrangement uses TRBV19 and TRBJ1-3; possible D gene TRBD1, 6 bases. Trimming stripped 3 bases from V and 1 base from J, with 16 bases between. The germline V gene has CDR1 LNHDA and CDR2 SQIVND (reference sequence). The CDR3 length is 17 residues. The CDR3 protein is CASSILTGRWSGNTIYF. CDR3 in DNA: TGTGCCAGTAGTATCCTAACAGGGAGATGGTCTGGAAACACCATATATTTT.

This sequence joins TRBV6-5 and TRBJ2-2; TRBD1 might be the D (6 bases). CDR1 is MNHEY, CDR2 SVGAGI, per germline. V was shortened by 7 bases and J by 4 bases, with 16 bases between the two germline ends. The CDR3 contains 15 residues. Here the CDR3 DNA reads TGTGCCAGCACCACCTGGGGGCCGGGCACCGGGGAGCTGTTTTTT. Translation: CASTTWGPGTGELFF.

This chain uses TRBV29-1 with TRBJ2-5, with D possibly TRBD1 on 5 matching bases. In germline, CDR1 is SQVTM, CDR2 ANQGSEA. This CDR3 is 16 amino acids long. V lost 4 bases, J lost 4 bases, and 22 bases lay in between. CDR3 coding DNA: TGCAGCGTTGTATCTGTAGCAGTACAAGGGGCAGAGACCCAGTACTTC. Translated: CSVVSVAVQGAETQYF.

Of note for this clone: Other nucleotide sequences from this sample produce the same CDR3. V usage is TRBV18 and J usage is TRBJ1-2; TRBD1 might be the D (6 bases). Trimming cost V 3 bases and J 4 bases, with 6 bases left between them. The length of the CDR3 is 12 residues. Germline V gene lookup returns CDR1 KGHSH and CDR2 LQKENI. In DNA, the CDR3 is TGTGCCAGCTCACCGGACAGCTATGGCTACACCTTC. The encoded protein is CASSPDSYGYTF. Full variable domain (missing parts from reference TRBV18 and TRBJ1-2): NAGVMQNPRHLVRRRGQEARLRCSPMKGHSHVYWYRQLPEEGLKFMVYLQKENIIDESGMPKERFSAEFPKEGPSILRIQQVVRGDSAAYFCASSPDSYGYTFGSGTRLTVV.

The J gene is TRBJ1-1, the V gene TRBV6-1; possible D gene TRBD1, 5 bases. V lost 7 bases and J lost 4, with 13 bases in between. This CDR3 contains 13 residues. Germline V gives CDR1 MNHNS, CDR2 SASEGT. The CDR3 coding sequence is TGTGCCAGCACGGACGACAGCTTCACTGAAGCTTTCTTT. It translates to CASTDDSFTEAFF.

The table lists this clone with a count of one. CDR3 in amino acids: CASSQRDTPPHF. Here the CDR3 DNA reads TGTGCCAGCAGCCAGAGGGACACCCCGCCGCACTTT. The rearrangement uses TRBV3-1 (or the pseudogene TRBV3-2) and TRBJ1-6; TRBD1 might be the D (6 bases). With 3 bases removed from V and 19 bases from J, the gap between germline ends came to 16 bases. Germline values: CDR1 LGHDT, CDR2 YNNKEL (reference sequence). The CDR3 runs 12 residues.

In its sample, this clone was seen a few times. The V call is TRBV5-5, the J call TRBJ1-5, with TRBD1 as a possible D gene (6 bases). Germline CDR1 is SGHKS and CDR2 is YYEKEE (reference sequence). CDR3 length: 14 amino acids. V lost 2 bases and J lost 5, with 11 bases in between. CDR3 sequence: CASSFSDSDQPQHF. DNA for the CDR3: TGTGCCAGCAGCTTTTCGGACAGCGATCAGCCCCAGCATTTT.

This clone was recorded a few times. The gene calls are TRBV7-2 and TRBJ1-1; 7 bases are shared with TRBD1. The ends lost 1 base at V and 11 bases at J; junction bases unmatched: 10. The length of the CDR3 is 14 residues. The germline gives CDR1 SGHTA, CDR2 FQGNSA. For the CDR3, the DNA is TGTGCCAGCAGCTTAGTGGGCAGTCAGGGGGACGCTTTCTTT. This gives the protein CASSLVGSQGDAFF.

This rearrangement joins TRBV6-2 or TRBV6-3 to TRBJ1-2; D perhaps matches TRBD1 (5 bases). The CDR3 spans 14 residues. The germline CDR1 and CDR2 sequences are MNHEY and SVGEGT. Trimming removed 6 bases at V and 7 bases at J, with 18 bases between. The CDR3 nucleotides read TGTGCCAGCAGCCTAACCCAGGGTATGGGTGGCTACACCTTC. This translates into CASSLTQGMGGYTF.

The rearrangement links TRBV29-1 to TRBJ1-1, with 7 bases fitting TRBD1. V was pared by 5 bases and J by 1 base, with 4 bases of the junction left unmatched. Germline V gene sequence: CDR1 SQVTM, CDR2 ANQGSEA. The CDR3 runs 13 residues. CDR3 loop: CSVTGQSNTEAFF. In DNA, the CDR3 is TGCAGCGTTACGGGACAGTCGAACACTGAAGCTTTCTTT.

This chain's CDR3 is CSVEDDSGVYGYTF. The CDR3 DNA reads as TGCAGCGTTGAAGATGACAGCGGGGTCTATGGCTACACCTTC. This chain links TRBV29-1 with TRBJ1-2, with D possibly being TRBD1 (5 bases). Germline loops: CDR1 SQVTM, CDR2 ANQGSEA. This CDR3 comprises 14 residues. Trimming shortened V by 0 bases and J by 4 bases, and 12 bases separated the two germline ends.

The chain recombines TRBV29-1 with TRBJ1-2; D perhaps matches TRBD1 (6 bases). Between the trimmed V and J ends, which lost 3 bases and 4 bases, there was a span of 21 bases. CDR3 length: 16 residues. Germline V gives CDR1 SQVTM, CDR2 ANQGSEA. The CDR3 here is CSVDFGQRGIGYGYTF. Written as DNA, the CDR3 is TGCAGCGTTGATTTTGGACAGCGAGGAATTGGCTATGGCTACACCTTC.

J is TRBJ1-6 and V is TRBV27; 7 bases are shared with TRBD1. After removal of 5 bases from V and 6 bases from J, the junction contained 4 bases not matched to a gene. Germline CDR1 is MNHEY and CDR2 is SMNVEV (reference sequence). This CDR3 comprises 14 residues. The CDR3 region has the DNA TGTGCCAGCAGTGCCGGGGACAGTAATTCACCCCTCCACTTT. The encoded protein is CASSAGDSNSPLHF.

The sample holds a few counts of this clone. The chain employs TRBV19 and TRBJ2-3, with 10 bases matching TRBD2. Germline CDR1 is LNHDA and CDR2 is SQIVND (reference sequence). The V gene end was trimmed by 8 bases and the J gene end by 6 bases; junction bases not matched to a gene: 17. The CDR3 extends over 17 amino acids. In DNA form, the CDR3 reads TGTGCCAGTGGTTCAGGGCGGCTAGCGGGAGTAAGGGATACGCAGTATTTT. This translates into CASGSGRLAGVRDTQYF.

This chain joins TRBV6-4 and TRBJ1-2; TRBD1 matches 9 bases. Per the germline V gene, CDR1 is MRHNA and CDR2 is SNTAGT. V shed 3 bases, J shed 3 bases, and the junction held 5 bases outside the gene matches. The CDR3 is 15 residues long. The CDR3 loop reads CASSDGTGSDYGYTF. The CDR3 nucleotides are TGTGCCAGCAGTGATGGGACAGGGTCGGACTATGGCTACACCTTC.

J is TRBJ1-1 and V is TRBV5-5, with D possibly matching TRBD1 (6 bases). This CDR3 spans 16 amino acids. Germline values: CDR1 SGHKS, CDR2 YYEKEE (reference sequence). V shed 0 bases and J shed 1 base, with 13 bases lying between them. CDR3 amino acids: CASSLAMGAPNTEAFF. For the CDR3, the DNA is TGTGCCAGCAGCTTGGCCATGGGGGCCCCGAACACTGAAGCTTTCTTT.

This chain joins TRBV4-3 and TRBJ2-2, with a tentative D call TRBD2 (5 bases). V gave up 0 bases and J gave up 9 bases, with 11 bases separating them. Germline CDR1 LGHNA, CDR2 YSLEER. The CDR3 loop spans 14 amino acids. The CDR3 bases are TGCGCCAGCAGCCAAGACCCGGGGTCCCGGGAGCTGTTTTTT. It codes for CASSQDPGSRELFF.

V and J are TRBV4-2 and TRBJ1-6; the D is unclear. There are 20 residues in the CDR3. Germline V gene lookup returns CDR1 LGHNA and CDR2 YNFKEQ. The V gene lost 4 bases and the J gene lost 0 bases, with 22 bases spanning the gap. CDR3 DNA sequence: TGTGCCAGCAGCCGGAAAGAAGGATATTTCGGGAGCTCCTATAATTCACCCCTCCACTTT. It codes for CASSRKEGYFGSSYNSPLHF.

This chain joins TRBV27 and TRBJ1-1; 8 bases line up with TRBD1. Germline CDR1 MNHEY, CDR2 SMNVEV (reference sequence). This CDR3 is built from 14 residues. The J segment lost 4 bases and the V segment lost 3 bases, leaving 4 bases of the junction unmatched. DNA of the CDR3: TGTGCCAGCAGTTTTTCCAGGGGGCTCACTGAAGCTTTCTTT. Protein product: CASSFSRGLTEAFF.

The rearrangement uses TRBV5-1 and TRBJ2-2; 8 nucleotides line up with TRBD1. This CDR3 contains 15 residues. Per germline, CDR1 SGHRS and CDR2 YFSETQ. Losses at the gene ends were 2 bases for V and 2 bases for J; bases not matched to a gene: 2. The CDR3 coding sequence is TGCGCCAGCAGCTTCACAGGGGGTAACACCGGGGAGCTGTTTTTT. Encoded protein: CASSFTGGNTGELFF. The variable domain in full, completed from reference TRBV5-1 and TRBJ2-2, reads KAGVTQTPRYLIKTRGQQVTLSCSPISGHRSVSWYQQTPGQGLQFLFEYFSETQRNKGNFPGRFSGRQFSNSRSEMNVSTLELGDSALYLCASSFTGGNTGELFFGEGSRLTVL.

This clone has a handful of counts. CDR3 DNA: TGTGCCAGCAGCCCTAGTCGGAGTGTTAGCACTGAAGCTTTCTTT. This sequence encodes CASSPSRSVSTEAFF. This chain joins TRBV7-4 and TRBJ1-1; D remains unclear. The CDR3 consists of 15 residues. V dropped 5 bases and J dropped 4 bases, with 17 bases sitting between them. Germline assignment: CDR1 SGHVT and CDR2 SQSDAQ.

CDR3 sequence reads: CASSKTSGVVSIYNEQFF. The DNA for the CDR3 is TGTGCCAGCAGTAAGACTAGCGGAGTTGTGTCGATCTACAATGAGCAGTTCTTC. The V and J genes are TRBV27 and TRBJ2-1; 9 nucleotides match TRBD2. The CDR3 covers 18 residues. The J segment lost 3 bases and the V segment lost 5 bases, leaving 14 bases of the junction unmatched. Germline V gene data show CDR1 as MNHEY and CDR2 as SMNVEV (reference sequence).

The chain is built from TRBV5-4 and TRBJ1-2; D is possibly TRBD1 (5 bases). This CDR3 is built from 14 residues. Germline lookup yields CDR1 SGHNT and CDR2 YYREEE (reference sequence). The germline V and J ends were trimmed by 1 base and 8 bases, with 15 bases remaining between them. DNA of the CDR3: TGTGCCAGCAGCTTGCAGGGACTCAAATCGGGCTACACCTTC. This translates into CASSLQGLKSGYTF. Full variable domain (outside the CDR3, taken from reference TRBV5-4 and TRBJ1-2): ETGVTQSPTHLIKTRGQQVTLRCSSQSGHNTVSWYQQALGQGPQFIFQYYREEENGRGNFPPRFSGLQFPNYSSELNVNALELDDSALYLCASSLQGLKSGYTFGSGTRLTVV.

In its sample, this clone was seen a few times. The CDR3 region has the DNA TGTGCCAGCAGCGAGGACACGCTGGACGAGCAGTACTTC. It translates to CASSEDTLDEQYF. This chain joins TRBV7-2 and TRBJ2-7; weak D call: TRBD1 (5 bases). This CDR3 is 13 amino acids long. V was clipped by 5 bases and J by 5 bases, with 13 bases between them. Germline V lookup: CDR1 SGHTA, CDR2 FQGNSA.

This clone was picked up a small number of times. CDR3 sequence (DNA): TGCGCCAGCAGCTTGCGGGACAGTAACACCGGGGAGCTGTTTTTT. This gives the protein CASSLRDSNTGELFF. The chain combines TRBV5-1 with TRBJ2-2, with 7 nucleotides matching TRBD1. With 1 base clipped from V and 2 bases from J, the junction kept 2 bases outside the gene matches. The CDR3 is 15 amino acids. Germline V CDR1 and CDR2: SGHRS, YFSETQ.

As regards this clone: One end of the junction varies from germline; a read error may be responsible. The chain links TRBV7-7 to TRBJ1-2, with D maybe TRBD1 (6 bases). The CDR3 has 16 residues. Germline V CDR1 and CDR2: SSHAT, FNYEAQ (reference sequence). CDR3: CASSLARDTVYYGYTF. Written as DNA, the CDR3 is TGTGCTAGCAGCTTAGCTCGGGACACCGTATACTATGGCTACACCTTC.

V usage is TRBV19 and J usage is TRBJ1-3, with D perhaps matching TRBD1 (6 bases). The V and J ends lost 2 bases and 2 bases respectively, with 10 bases between them. The CDR3 contains 15 residues. Per germline, CDR1 LNHDA and CDR2 SQIVND (reference sequence). The CDR3 region has the DNA TGTGCCAGTAGTATAACGAGGGACACTGGAAACACCATATATTTT. Its translation is CASSITRDTGNTIYF.

This chain connects TRBV29-1 to TRBJ1-6, with D perhaps matching TRBD1 (5 bases). CDR1 SQVTM and CDR2 ANQGSEA come from the germline V gene. CDR3 length: 12 amino acids. V was cut by 4 bases and J by 10 bases, with 11 bases left in between. The CDR3 protein is CSVGGGNSPLHF. The CDR3 DNA reads TGCAGCGTTGGGGGGGGGAACTCACCCCTCCACTTT.

The CDR3, as DNA: TGTGCCAGCTCACCCTTCGCTGCAGAAAACACTGAAGCTTTCTTT. Encoded protein: CASSPFAAENTEAFF. This chain joins TRBV18 and TRBJ1-1, with D uncertain. V gave up 3 bases and J gave up 2 bases, with 13 bases separating them. CDR3 length: 15 residues. Germline CDR1 and CDR2: KGHSH and LQKENI.

The chain carries TRBV5-6 and TRBJ1-4; D is uncertain. Deletions cut 0 bases from V and 8 bases from J, with 14 bases between. Germline CDR1 SGHDT, CDR2 YYEEEE. The CDR3 has 15 amino acids. The CDR3 region is CASSLDGKGGEKLFF. The CDR3 coding sequence is TGTGCCAGCAGCTTGGATGGGAAGGGAGGGGAAAAACTGTTTTTT.

Here the CDR3 DNA reads TGTGCCAGCAGCTTAGGAGGTTGGTTGGGACAGTCCTACGAGCAGTACTTC. This sequence encodes CASSLGGWLGQSYEQYF. The J gene is TRBJ2-7, the V gene TRBV11-2, with TRBD1 identical over 7 bases. Trimming removed 1 base from V and 1 base from J; junction bases left unmatched: 10. The CDR3 is 17 residues long. Germline V gene data show CDR1 as SGHAT and CDR2 as FQNNGV. Using reference TRBV11-2 and TRBJ2-7 for the parts outside the CDR3, the full variable domain is EAGVAQSPRYKIIEKRQSVAFWCNPISGHATLYWYQQILGQGPKLLIQFQNNGVVDDSQLPKDRFSAERLKGVDSTLKIQPAKLEDSAVYLCASSLGGWLGQSYEQYFGPGTRLTVT.